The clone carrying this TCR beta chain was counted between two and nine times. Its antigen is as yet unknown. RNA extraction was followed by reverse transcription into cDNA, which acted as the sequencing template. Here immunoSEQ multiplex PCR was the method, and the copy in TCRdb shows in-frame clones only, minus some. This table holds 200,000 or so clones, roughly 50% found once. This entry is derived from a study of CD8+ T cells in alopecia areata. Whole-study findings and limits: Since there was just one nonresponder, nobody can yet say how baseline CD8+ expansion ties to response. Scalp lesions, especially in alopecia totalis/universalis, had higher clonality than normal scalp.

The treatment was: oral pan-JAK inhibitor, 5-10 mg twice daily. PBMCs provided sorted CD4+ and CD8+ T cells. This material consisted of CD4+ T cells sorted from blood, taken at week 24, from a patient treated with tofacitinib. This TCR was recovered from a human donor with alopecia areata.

This CDR3 is CASRSGSNSGANVLTF. As DNA, the CDR3 is TGTGCCAGCAGGTCAGGATCGAACTCTGGGGCCAACGTCCTGACTTTC. The chain combines TRBV7-9 with TRBJ2-6; D gene unclear. The CDR3 is 16 residues long. Germline values: CDR1 SEHNR, CDR2 FQNEAQ (reference sequence). The germline V and J ends were trimmed by 6 bases and 0 bases, with 12 bases remaining between them.